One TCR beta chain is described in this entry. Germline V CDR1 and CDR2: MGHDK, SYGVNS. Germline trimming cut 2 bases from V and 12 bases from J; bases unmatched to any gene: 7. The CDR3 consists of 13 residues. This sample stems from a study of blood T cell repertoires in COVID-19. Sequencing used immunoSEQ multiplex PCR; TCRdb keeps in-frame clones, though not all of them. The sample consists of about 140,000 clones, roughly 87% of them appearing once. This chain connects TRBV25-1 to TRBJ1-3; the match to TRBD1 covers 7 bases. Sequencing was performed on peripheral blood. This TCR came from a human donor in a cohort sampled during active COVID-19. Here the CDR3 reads CASSETAWDSIYF. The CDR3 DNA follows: TGTGCCAGCAGTGAAACAGCGTGGGACAGCATATATTTT.